This entry lists 9 T cell receptor beta chains sequenced from one sample in a study of T cell repertoires in ileal Crohn's disease. Repertoires were generated with immunoSEQ multiplex PCR, while TCRdb's copy carries only in-frame clones and drops some. Of about 11,000 clones in the sample, about four fifths were seen once. The time point was: neoterminal ileum biopsy at postoperative endoscopy, about 6 months after surgery. The sequencing input was ileal tissue. The origin of the receptors is an adult with Crohn's disease.

The CDR3 bases are TGCGCCAGCAGCGAGGGGACAAGCTCTGGAAACACCATATATTTT. Amino acid sequence: CASSEGTSSGNTIYF. V and J are TRBV5-1 and TRBJ1-3, with D tentatively TRBD1 (6 bases). V lost 4 bases, J lost 0 bases, and 11 bases lay in between. The germline V gene has CDR1 SGHRS and CDR2 YFSETQ. This CDR3 region has 15 residues.

J is TRBJ2-1 and V is TRBV2; a possible D gene is TRBD1 (6 bases). Germline CDR1 reads SNHLY; CDR2 reads FYNNEI. V gave up 7 bases and J gave up 8 bases, with 21 bases separating them. The CDR3 loop spans 15 amino acids. Here the CDR3 reads CASIPEAQGIHEQFF. For the CDR3, the DNA is TGTGCCAGCATTCCCGAGGCCCAGGGGATCCATGAGCAGTTCTTC.

This clone was picked up a small number of times. The CDR3 region has the DNA TGTGCCAGCATTGAGACTAGCGGAACGTACAATGAGCAGTTCTTC. Protein sequence: CASIETSGTYNEQFF. This chain uses TRBV28 with TRBJ2-1; TRBD2 matches 9 bases. The germline V gene has CDR1 MDHEN and CDR2 SYDVKM. The CDR3 extends over 15 amino acids. V lost 7 bases and J lost 4; bases outside the gene matches: 8.

V and J are TRBV25-1 and TRBJ1-1, with D perhaps TRBD1 (5 bases). Germline V gives CDR1 MGHDK, CDR2 SYGVNS. This CDR3 region has 13 residues. V gave up 6 bases and J gave up 0 bases, with 8 bases separating them. The CDR3 DNA is TGTGCCAGCAGGGCGGGGGTGAACACTGAAGCTTTCTTT. Protein: CASRAGVNTEAFF.

Turning to this clone: Different DNA sequences within this sample yield the same CDR3. The gene calls are TRBV9 and TRBJ2-1; maybe TRBD2 (6 bases). CDR3 size: 13 residues. Trimming left V 4 bases short and J 8 bases short, with 13 bases between. The germline CDR1 and CDR2 sequences are SGDLS and YYNGEE. DNA for the CDR3: TGTGCCAGCAGCATCCAGTGGGGGGATGAGCAGTTCTTC. Translated: CASSIQWGDEQFF.

In its sample, this clone was seen a few times. This rearrangement joins TRBV19 to TRBJ1-2; 10 bases fit TRBD1. CDR1 and CDR2 (germline): LNHDA, SQIVND (reference sequence). V lost 6 bases and J lost 0; bases outside the gene matches: 10. The CDR3 has 17 residues. The CDR3 spells CASSPDFGTGANYGYTF. CDR3 DNA: TGTGCCAGTAGCCCTGATTTCGGGACAGGGGCTAACTATGGCTACACCTTC.

This clone was seen a handful of times. CDR3 protein: CASRALAGDQFF. CDR3 nucleotide sequence: TGCGCCAGCAGAGCCCTAGCGGGGGACCAGTTCTTC. J is TRBJ2-1 and V is TRBV5-1, with 10 positions matching TRBD2. The germline V gene has CDR1 SGHRS and CDR2 YFSETQ. This CDR3 comprises 12 residues. Trimming at V came to 5 bases and at J to 13 bases, leaving 6 bases not matched to a gene.

The chain couples TRBV2 to TRBJ1-5; D possibly corresponds to TRBD1 (6 bases). The V gene lost 4 bases and the J gene lost 0 bases, with 10 bases spanning the gap. The CDR3 loop spans 15 amino acids. The V gene's germline CDR1 is SNHLY and CDR2 FYNNEI. CDR3 nucleotide sequence: TGTGCCAGCAGTGCGGACAGAAATAGCAATCAGCCCCAGCATTTT. Amino acid sequence: CASSADRNSNQPQHF.

The CDR3 region is CASSQVGQGYEQYF. CDR3 sequence (DNA): TGTGCCAGCAGCCAAGTCGGACAGGGGTACGAGCAGTACTTC. The genes are TRBV4-2 and TRBJ2-7; 9 bases are shared with TRBD1. CDR3 length: 14 amino acids. J was trimmed by 4 bases and V by 1 base; bases with no gene match: 2. Germline V gene sequence: CDR1 LGHNA, CDR2 YNFKEQ.